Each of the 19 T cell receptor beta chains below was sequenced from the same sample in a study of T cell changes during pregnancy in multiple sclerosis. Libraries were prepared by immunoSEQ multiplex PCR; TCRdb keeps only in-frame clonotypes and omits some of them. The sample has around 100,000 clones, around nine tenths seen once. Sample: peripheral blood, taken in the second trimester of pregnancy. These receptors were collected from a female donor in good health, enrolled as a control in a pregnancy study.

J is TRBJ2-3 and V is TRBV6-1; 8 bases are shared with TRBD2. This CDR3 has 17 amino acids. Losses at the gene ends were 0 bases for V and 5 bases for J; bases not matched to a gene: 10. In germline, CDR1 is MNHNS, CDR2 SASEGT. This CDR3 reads CASSEAPSGGGQDTQYF. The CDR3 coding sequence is TGTGCCAGCAGTGAAGCCCCCTCGGGGGGGGGCCAAGATACGCAGTATTTT.

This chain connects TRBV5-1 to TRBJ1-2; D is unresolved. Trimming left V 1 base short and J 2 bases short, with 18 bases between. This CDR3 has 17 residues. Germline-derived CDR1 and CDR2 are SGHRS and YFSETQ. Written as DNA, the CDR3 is TGCGCCAGCAGCTTGATGGGGAGAGCGGGTGGGAACTATGGCTACACCTTC. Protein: CASSLMGRAGGNYGYTF.

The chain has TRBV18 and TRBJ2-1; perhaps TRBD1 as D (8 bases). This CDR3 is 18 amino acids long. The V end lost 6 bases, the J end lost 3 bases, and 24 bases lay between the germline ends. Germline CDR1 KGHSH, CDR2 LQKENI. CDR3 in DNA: TGTGCCAGCTCCCTAAACGGACAGGGAGGGGGGATCTACAATGAGCAGTTCTTC. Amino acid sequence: CASSLNGQGGGIYNEQFF.

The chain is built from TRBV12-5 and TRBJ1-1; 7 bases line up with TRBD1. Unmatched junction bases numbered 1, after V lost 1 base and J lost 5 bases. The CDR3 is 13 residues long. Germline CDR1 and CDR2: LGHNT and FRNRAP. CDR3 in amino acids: CASGLETGTEAFF. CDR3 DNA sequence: TGTGCTAGTGGTTTGGAGACAGGGACTGAAGCTTTCTTT.

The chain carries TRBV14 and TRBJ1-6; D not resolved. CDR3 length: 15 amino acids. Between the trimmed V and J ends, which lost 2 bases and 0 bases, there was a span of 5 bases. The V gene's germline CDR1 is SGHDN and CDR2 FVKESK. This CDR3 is CASSQWSSYNSPLHF. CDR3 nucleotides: TGTGCCAGCAGCCAATGGAGCTCCTATAATTCACCCCTCCACTTT.

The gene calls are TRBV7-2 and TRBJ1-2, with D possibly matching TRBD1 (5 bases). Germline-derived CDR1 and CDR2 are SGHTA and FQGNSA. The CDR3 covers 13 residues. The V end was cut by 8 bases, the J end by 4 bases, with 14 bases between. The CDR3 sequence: CASLISGVYGYTF. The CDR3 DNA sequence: TGTGCCAGCCTCATTTCGGGGGTCTATGGCTACACCTTC.

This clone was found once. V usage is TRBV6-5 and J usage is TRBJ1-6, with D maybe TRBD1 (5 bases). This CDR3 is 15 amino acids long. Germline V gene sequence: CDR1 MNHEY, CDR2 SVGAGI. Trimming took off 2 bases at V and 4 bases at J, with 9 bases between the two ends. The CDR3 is CASSYRQSYNSPLHF. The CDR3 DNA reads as TGTGCCAGCAGTTACCGACAGAGTTATAATTCACCCCTCCACTTT.

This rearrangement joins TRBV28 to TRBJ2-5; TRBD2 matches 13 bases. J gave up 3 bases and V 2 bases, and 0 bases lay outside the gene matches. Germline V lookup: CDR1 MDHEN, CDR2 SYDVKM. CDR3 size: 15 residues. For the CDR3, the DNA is TGTGCCAGCAGTTTAGGGACTAGCGGGAAAGAGACCCAGTACTTC. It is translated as CASSLGTSGKETQYF. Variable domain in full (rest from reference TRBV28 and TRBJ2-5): DVKVTQSSRYLVKRTGEKVFLECVQDMDHENMFWYRQDPGLGLRLIYFSYDVKMKEKGDIPEGYSVSREKKERFSLILESASTNQTSMYLCASSLGTSGKETQYFGPGTRLLVL.

This CDR3 is CASSGGGTSGSETQYF. CDR3 coding DNA: TGTGCCAGCAGTGGCGGTGGGACTAGCGGGAGTGAGACCCAGTACTTC. The chain recombines TRBV28 with TRBJ2-5, with 14 bases matching TRBD2. This CDR3 region has 16 residues. Germline lookup yields CDR1 MDHEN and CDR2 SYDVKM. V shed 5 bases and J 5 bases; nucleotides not matched to a gene: 7.

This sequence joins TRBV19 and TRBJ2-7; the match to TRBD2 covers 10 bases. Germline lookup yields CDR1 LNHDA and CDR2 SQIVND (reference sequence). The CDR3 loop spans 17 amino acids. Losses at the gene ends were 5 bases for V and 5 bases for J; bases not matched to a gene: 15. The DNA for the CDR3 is TGTGCCAGTAGTCTCGAAAGGGCTAGCGGGAGCCGCCACGAGCAGTACTTC. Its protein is CASSLERASGSRHEQYF.

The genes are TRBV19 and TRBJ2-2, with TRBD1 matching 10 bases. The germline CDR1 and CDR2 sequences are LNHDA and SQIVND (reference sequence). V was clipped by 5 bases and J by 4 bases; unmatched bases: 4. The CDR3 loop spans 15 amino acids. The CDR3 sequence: CASSRRTGGTGELFF. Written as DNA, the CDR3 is TGTGCCAGTAGTCGTCGGACAGGGGGCACCGGGGAGCTGTTTTTT.

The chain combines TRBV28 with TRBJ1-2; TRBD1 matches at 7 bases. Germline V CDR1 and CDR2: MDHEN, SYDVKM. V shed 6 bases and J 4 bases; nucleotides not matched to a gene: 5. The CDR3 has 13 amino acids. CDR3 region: CASRRDRAYGYTF. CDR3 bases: TGTGCCAGCAGGCGCGACAGGGCCTATGGCTACACCTTC.

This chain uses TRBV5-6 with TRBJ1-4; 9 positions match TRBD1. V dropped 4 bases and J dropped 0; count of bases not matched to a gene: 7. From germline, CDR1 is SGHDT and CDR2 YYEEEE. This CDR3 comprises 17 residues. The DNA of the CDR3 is TGTGCCAGCAGCGACTGGGACAGGGAAACAACTAATGAAAAACTGTTTTTT. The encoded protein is CASSDWDRETTNEKLFF.

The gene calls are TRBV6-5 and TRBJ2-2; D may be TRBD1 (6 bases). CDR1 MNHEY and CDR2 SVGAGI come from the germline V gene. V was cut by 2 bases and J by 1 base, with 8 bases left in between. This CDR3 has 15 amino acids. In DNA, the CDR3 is TGTGCCAGCAGTTACGACAGGAGGAACACCGGGGAGCTGTTTTTT. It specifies CASSYDRRNTGELFF.

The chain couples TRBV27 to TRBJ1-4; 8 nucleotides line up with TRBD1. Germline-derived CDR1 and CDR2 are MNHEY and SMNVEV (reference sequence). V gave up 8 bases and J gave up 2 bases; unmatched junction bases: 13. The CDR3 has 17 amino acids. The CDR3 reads CASHPGGAGRTNEKLFF. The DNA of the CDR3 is TGTGCCAGCCACCCAGGGGGCGCGGGTAGGACTAATGAAAAACTGTTTTTT.

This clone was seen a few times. CDR3 residues: CASSVPPGGRNSPLHF. CDR3 bases: TGTGCCAGCAGTGTCCCACCCGGAGGGAGGAATTCACCCCTCCACTTT. J is TRBJ1-6 and V is TRBV6-1; D is undetermined. V dropped 4 bases and J dropped 7 bases, with 17 bases sitting between them. CDR1 is MNHNS, CDR2 SASEGT, per germline. The CDR3 covers 16 residues.

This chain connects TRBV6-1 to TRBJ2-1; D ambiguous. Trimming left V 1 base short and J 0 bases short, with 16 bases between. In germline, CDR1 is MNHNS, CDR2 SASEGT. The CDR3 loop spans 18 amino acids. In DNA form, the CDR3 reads TGTGCCAGCAGTGAAGTTTTTTCTGCGGCCGCCTCCTACAATGAGCAGTTCTTC. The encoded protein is CASSEVFSAAASYNEQFF.

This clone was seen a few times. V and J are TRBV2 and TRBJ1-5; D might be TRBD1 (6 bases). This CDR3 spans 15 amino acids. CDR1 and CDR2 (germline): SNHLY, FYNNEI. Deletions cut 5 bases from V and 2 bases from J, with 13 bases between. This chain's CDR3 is CASSPQGMRNQPQHF. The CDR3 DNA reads TGTGCCAGCAGTCCACAGGGAATGCGCAATCAGCCCCAGCATTTT.

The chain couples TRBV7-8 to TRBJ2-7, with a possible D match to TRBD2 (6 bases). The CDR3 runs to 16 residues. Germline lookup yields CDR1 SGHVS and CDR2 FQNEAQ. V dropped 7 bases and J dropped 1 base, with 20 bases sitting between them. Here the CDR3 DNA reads TGTGCCAGCACCCAAGCGGGCCCCTTTTTTTCCTACGAGCAGTACTTC. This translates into CASTQAGPFFSYEQYF.